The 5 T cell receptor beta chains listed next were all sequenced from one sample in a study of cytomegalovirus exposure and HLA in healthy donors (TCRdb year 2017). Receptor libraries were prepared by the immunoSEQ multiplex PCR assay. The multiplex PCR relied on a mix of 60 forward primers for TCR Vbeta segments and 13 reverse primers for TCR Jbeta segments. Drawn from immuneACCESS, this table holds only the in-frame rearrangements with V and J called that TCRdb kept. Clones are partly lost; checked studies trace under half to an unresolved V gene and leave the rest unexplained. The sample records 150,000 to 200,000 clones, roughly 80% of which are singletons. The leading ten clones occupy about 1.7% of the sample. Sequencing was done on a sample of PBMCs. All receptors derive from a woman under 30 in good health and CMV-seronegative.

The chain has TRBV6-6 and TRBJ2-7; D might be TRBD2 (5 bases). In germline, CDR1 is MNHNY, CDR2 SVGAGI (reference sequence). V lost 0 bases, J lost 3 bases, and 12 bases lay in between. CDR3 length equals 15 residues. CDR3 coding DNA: TGTGCCAGCAGTTACTCGATCCTAGCTGGCTACGAGCAGTACTTC. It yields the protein CASSYSILAGYEQYF.

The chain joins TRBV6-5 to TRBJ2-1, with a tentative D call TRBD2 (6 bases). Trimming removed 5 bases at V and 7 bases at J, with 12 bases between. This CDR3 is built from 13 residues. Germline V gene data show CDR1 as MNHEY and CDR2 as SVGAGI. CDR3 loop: CASSHAGPNEQFF. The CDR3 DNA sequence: TGTGCCAGCAGTCACGCGGGACCTAATGAGCAGTTCTTC.

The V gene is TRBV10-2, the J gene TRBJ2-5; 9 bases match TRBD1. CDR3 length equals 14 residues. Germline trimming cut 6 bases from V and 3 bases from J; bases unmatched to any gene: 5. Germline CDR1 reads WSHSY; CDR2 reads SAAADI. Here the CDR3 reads CASSPWTGEETQYF. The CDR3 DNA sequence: TGCGCCAGCAGCCCGTGGACAGGGGAAGAGACCCAGTACTTC.

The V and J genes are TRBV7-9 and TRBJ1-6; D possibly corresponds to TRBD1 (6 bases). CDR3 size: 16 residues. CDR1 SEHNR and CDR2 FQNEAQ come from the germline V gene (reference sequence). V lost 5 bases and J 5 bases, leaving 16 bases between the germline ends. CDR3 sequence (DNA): TGTGCCAGCAGCCCAGGACAGTCTTCGCATAATTCACCCCTCCACTTT. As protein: CASSPGQSSHNSPLHF.

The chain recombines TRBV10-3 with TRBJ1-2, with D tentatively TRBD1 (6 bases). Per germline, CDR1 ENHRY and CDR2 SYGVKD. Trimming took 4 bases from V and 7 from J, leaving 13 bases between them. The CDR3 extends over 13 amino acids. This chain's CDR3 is CAISADSSAGYTF. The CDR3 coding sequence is TGTGCCATCAGTGCGGACAGTTCGGCTGGCTACACCTTC.